One and the same sample provided the 31 T cell receptor beta chains below, sequenced in a study of blood T cell repertoires in COVID-19. Profiling relied on immunoSEQ multiplex PCR, and the TCRdb table lists in-frame clones only, not all of them. The sample yields roughly 200,000 clones, 81% seen once. Sample: peripheral blood. The receptors derive from a woman aged 35 to 49 with COVID-19, enrolled during active disease.

The chain has TRBV15 and TRBJ2-7; TRBD2 might be the D (6 bases). The germline CDR1 and CDR2 sequences are LNHNV and YYDKDF (reference sequence). The CDR3 runs 14 residues. Deletions cut 0 bases from V and 1 base from J, with 7 bases between. CDR3 sequence: CATSRDGGSYEQYF. For the CDR3, the DNA is TGTGCCACCAGCAGAGATGGGGGGTCCTACGAGCAGTACTTC.

The chain has TRBV27 and TRBJ1-4; 8 nucleotides match TRBD1. The germline gives CDR1 MNHEY, CDR2 SMNVEV (reference sequence). The CDR3 length is 17 residues. The V and J ends lost 4 bases and 3 bases, in that order; junction bases with no gene match: 10. CDR3 sequence (DNA): TGTGCCAGCAGTTACCCCCCGACAGGGGTGGCTAATGAAAAACTGTTTTTT. This sequence encodes CASSYPPTGVANEKLFF.

This clone was found a few times. This chain uses TRBV6-1 with TRBJ2-7, with a tentative D call TRBD1 (6 bases). Germline V gene lookup returns CDR1 MNHNS and CDR2 SASEGT. V was shortened by 4 bases and J by 4 bases, with 29 bases between the two germline ends. The CDR3 runs 19 residues. CDR3 amino acids: CASSALQDSQFMEFYEQYF. CDR3 coding DNA: TGTGCCAGCAGTGCCCTCCAGGACAGTCAATTTATGGAGTTTTACGAGCAGTACTTC.

Only a few counts were recorded for this clone. The rearrangement links TRBV3-1 (or the pseudogene TRBV3-2) to TRBJ2-4; 7 bases are a match to TRBD2. The CDR3 consists of 12 residues. The J segment lost 7 bases and the V segment lost 4 bases, leaving 1 base of the junction unmatched. Germline assignment: CDR1 LGHDT and CDR2 YNNKEL (reference sequence). CDR3: CASSRGGNIQYF. The DNA of the CDR3 is TGTGCCAGCAGCCGGGGGGGGAACATTCAGTACTTC.

This chain connects TRBV18 to TRBJ2-1, with TRBD2 identical over 7 bases. The ends lost 6 bases at V and 8 bases at J; junction bases unmatched: 7. CDR1 and CDR2 from the germline V gene are KGHSH and LQKENI. The CDR3 is 13 residues long. Here the CDR3 reads CASSTGGRDEQFF. The CDR3 DNA reads as TGTGCCAGCTCGACGGGGGGTCGGGATGAGCAGTTCTTC.

This chain uses TRBV10-3 with TRBJ2-7, with 13 bases that match TRBD2. The CDR3 has 15 amino acids. V shed 7 bases, J shed 6 bases, and the junction held 9 bases outside the gene matches. CDR1 is ENHRY and CDR2 is SYGVKD in the germline V gene. The CDR3 bases are TGTGCCATCACCCAGGGACTAGCGGGGACATCCGAGCAGTACTTC. Translating it yields CAITQGLAGTSEQYF.

This chain connects TRBV19 to TRBJ1-5; unclear D gene. The CDR3 spans 19 residues. Looked up from germline, CDR1 is LNHDA and CDR2 is SQIVND (reference sequence). V dropped 2 bases and J dropped 0 bases, with 20 bases sitting between them. The CDR3 loop is CASSILPVAEVYSNQPQHF. The CDR3 coding sequence is TGTGCCAGTAGTATACTGCCAGTCGCGGAGGTATATAGCAATCAGCCCCAGCATTTT.

V and J are TRBV7-9 and TRBJ2-7; 7 nucleotides align to TRBD2. CDR1 is SEHNR and CDR2 is FQNEAQ in the germline V gene (reference sequence). This CDR3 contains 13 residues. Losses at the gene ends were 5 bases for V and 6 bases for J; bases not matched to a gene: 7. In DNA, the CDR3 is TGTGCCAGCAGCCCCCCCCGGACTAGCGAGCAGTACTTC. Its translation: CASSPPRTSEQYF.

The chain employs TRBV7-9 and TRBJ1-2; D is ambiguous. The germline V and J ends were trimmed by 5 bases and 3 bases, with 13 bases remaining between them. The germline V gene has CDR1 SEHNR and CDR2 FQNEAQ (reference sequence). The CDR3 contains 14 residues. CDR3 loop: CASSDLTRDYGYTF. CDR3 coding DNA: TGTGCCAGCAGCGACCTAACGCGGGACTATGGCTACACCTTC.

J is TRBJ1-6 and V is TRBV3-1 (or the pseudogene TRBV3-2); 8 bases agree with TRBD1. V shed 1 base and J 10 bases; nucleotides not matched to a gene: 6. Germline CDR1 is LGHDT and CDR2 is YNNKEL (reference sequence). This CDR3 spans 15 amino acids. For the CDR3, the DNA is TGTGCCAGCAGCCAAGCCCGACAGGGGCAGTCACCCCTCCACTTT. Protein sequence: CASSQARQGQSPLHF.

The rearrangement links TRBV5-1 to TRBJ2-2; D gene unclear. The CDR3 loop spans 14 amino acids. The germline CDR1 and CDR2 sequences are SGHRS and YFSETQ. The germline V and J ends were trimmed by 1 base and 7 bases, with 11 bases remaining between them. This chain's CDR3 is CASSLFERDGELFF. CDR3 DNA sequence: TGCGCCAGCAGCTTGTTCGAGCGTGACGGGGAGCTGTTTTTT.

The V call is TRBV19, the J call TRBJ1-1; D may be TRBD1 (5 bases). Trimming left V 6 bases short and J 2 bases short, with 10 bases between. The CDR3 spans 13 residues. The germline V gene encodes CDR1 LNHDA and CDR2 SQIVND (reference sequence). CDR3 DNA sequence: TGTGCCAGTAGATTCCAGGGTAACACTGAAGCTTTCTTT. Protein: CASRFQGNTEAFF. Full variable domain (rest looked up from reference TRBV19 and TRBJ1-1): DGGITQSPKYLFRKEGQNVTLSCEQNLNHDAMYWYRQDPGQGLRLIYYSQIVNDFQKGDIAEGYSVSREKKESFPLTVTSAQKNPTAFYLCASRFQGNTEAFFGQGTRLTVV.

The chain combines TRBV29-1 with TRBJ1-1, with TRBD1 identical over 7 bases. V was pared by 6 bases and J by 1 base, with 8 bases of the junction left unmatched. The CDR3 spans 14 residues. Germline-derived CDR1 and CDR2 are SQVTM and ANQGSEA. CDR3 residues: CSVGTGEGNTEAFF. Here the CDR3 DNA reads TGCAGCGTGGGCACAGGGGAAGGGAACACTGAAGCTTTCTTT.

This chain links TRBV5-4 with TRBJ2-2, with TRBD2 identical over 11 bases. The J segment lost 3 bases and the V segment lost 10 bases, leaving 11 bases of the junction unmatched. There are 16 residues in the CDR3. CDR1 and CDR2 from the germline V gene are SGHNT and YYREEE (reference sequence). The DNA for the CDR3 is TGTGCCGGGGGATTGACTAGCGGGATGTACACCGGGGAGCTGTTTTTT. Translating it yields CAGGLTSGMYTGELFF. Variable domain in full (rest from reference TRBV5-4 and TRBJ2-2): ETGVTQSPTHLIKTRGQQVTLRCSSQSGHNTVSWYQQALGQGPQFIFQYYREEENGRGNFPPRFSGLQFPNYSSELNVNALELDDSALYLCAGGLTSGMYTGELFFGEGSRLTVL.

This clone showed up just a few times. V and J are TRBV3-1 (or the pseudogene TRBV3-2) and TRBJ2-5; D gene ambiguous. V was shortened by 3 bases and J by 2 bases, with 10 bases between the two germline ends. Germline V gene data show CDR1 as LGHDT and CDR2 as YNNKEL (reference sequence). CDR3 length: 14 residues. The CDR3 DNA sequence: TGTGCCAGCAGCCATAAGGCGGTACAAGAGACCCAGTACTTC. This sequence encodes CASSHKAVQETQYF.

V gene TRBV7-2 combines with J gene TRBJ1-3; D possibly corresponds to TRBD1 (6 bases). The CDR3 length is 13 residues. Trimming took 6 bases from V and 7 from J, leaving 13 bases between them. The germline V gene has CDR1 SGHTA and CDR2 FQGNSA. The CDR3 loop is CASSYNRENTIYF. In nucleotides, the CDR3 is TGTGCCAGCAGTTACAACAGGGAGAACACCATATATTTT.

V is TRBV5-6 and J is TRBJ2-5, with D possibly being TRBD2 (5 bases). The CDR3 is 14 amino acids. V shed 0 bases and J shed 4 bases, with 10 bases lying between them. Germline-derived CDR1 and CDR2 are SGHDT and YYEEEE. DNA for the CDR3: TGTGCCAGCAGCTTGGTGGGAGTCGGAGAGACCCAGTACTTC. This translates into CASSLVGVGETQYF.

This chain uses TRBV7-3 with TRBJ1-5; TRBD1 matches at 7 bases. The CDR3 totals 14 residues. V gave up 6 bases and J gave up 3 bases; unmatched junction bases: 5. Germline V gene lookup returns CDR1 SGHTA and CDR2 FQGTGA. The CDR3 nucleotides are TGTGCCAGCAGTCCGACAGGGCCCAATCAGCCCCAGCATTTT. This sequence encodes CASSPTGPNQPQHF.

The chain employs TRBV6-5 and TRBJ2-7, with TRBD2 matching 15 bases. After removal of 10 bases from V and 5 bases from J, the junction contained 3 bases not matched to a gene. CDR3 length: 13 residues. Germline CDR1 reads MNHEY; CDR2 reads SVGAGI. The DNA for the CDR3 is TGTGCCACCAGGACTAGCGGGAGGGACGAGCAGTACTTC. Encoded protein: CATRTSGRDEQYF.

V gene TRBV14 combines with J gene TRBJ1-6; D is possibly TRBD1 (6 bases). The CDR3 is made up of 19 amino acids. Germline values: CDR1 SGHDN, CDR2 FVKESK. Between the trimmed V and J ends, which lost 2 bases and 0 bases, there was a span of 17 bases. Here the CDR3 reads CASSQYRGTPSSYNSPLHF. The CDR3 DNA reads as TGTGCCAGCAGCCAATACCGTGGGACACCGAGCTCCTATAATTCACCCCTCCACTTT.

The rearrangement links TRBV19 to TRBJ1-1; TRBD1 aligns across 9 bases. Germline V lookup: CDR1 LNHDA, CDR2 SQIVND (reference sequence). The CDR3 covers 15 residues. V trimming: 4 bases; J trimming: 0 bases; junction bases outside the gene matches: 3. CDR3 sequence reads: CASSRGTGMNTEAFF. The CDR3 DNA is TGTGCCAGTAGTAGAGGGACAGGGATGAACACTGAAGCTTTCTTT. The full variable domain, in which reference TRBV19 and TRBJ1-1 provide the parts outside the CDR3, is DGGITQSPKYLFRKEGQNVTLSCEQNLNHDAMYWYRQDPGQGLRLIYYSQIVNDFQKGDIAEGYSVSREKKESFPLTVTSAQKNPTAFYLCASSRGTGMNTEAFFGQGTRLTVV.

The CDR3 coding sequence is TGTGCCAGCAGCATCACAGGGGAAGAAGCTTTCTTT. Protein product: CASSITGEEAFF. The chain joins TRBV5-4 to TRBJ1-1, with 7 bases lining up with TRBD1. This CDR3 region has 12 residues. CDR1 SGHNT and CDR2 YYREEE come from the germline V gene (reference sequence). The junction had 5 bases not matched to a gene; V was cut back by 4 bases and J by 8 bases.

V and J are TRBV27 and TRBJ1-2; D not certain. This CDR3 comprises 13 residues. Germline lookup yields CDR1 MNHEY and CDR2 SMNVEV (reference sequence). Trimming shortened V by 3 bases and J by 4 bases, and 9 bases separated the two germline ends. CDR3 residues: CASSFGVGYGYTF. CDR3 sequence (DNA): TGTGCCAGCAGTTTCGGAGTCGGCTATGGCTACACCTTC.

The chain links TRBV14 to TRBJ2-1; no definite D call. Germline CDR1 is SGHDN and CDR2 is FVKESK. Trimming stripped 6 bases from V and 7 bases from J, with 13 bases between. The CDR3 sequence is 13 residues long. Here the CDR3 reads CASSSNPVNEQFF. CDR3 DNA sequence: TGTGCCAGCAGTAGTAACCCGGTGAATGAGCAGTTCTTC.

Here the CDR3 DNA reads TGTGCCAGCAGGGTCCGCGGGGGGGCTCGGGAGACCCAGTACTTC. Its protein is CASRVRGGARETQYF. The rearrangement joins TRBV13 to TRBJ2-5; 9 bases fit TRBD2. The CDR3 is 15 amino acids. With 6 bases clipped from V and 5 bases from J, the junction kept 10 bases outside the gene matches. Germline CDR1 reads PRHDT; CDR2 reads FYEKMQ (reference sequence). Full variable domain (remainder filled in from reference TRBV13 and TRBJ2-5): AAGVIQSPRHLIKEKRETATLKCYPIPRHDTVYWYQQGPGQDPQFLISFYEKMQSDKGSIPDRFSAQQFSDYHSELNMSSLELGDSALYFCASRVRGGARETQYFGPGTRLLVL.

The rearrangement links TRBV28 to TRBJ2-4, with D perhaps TRBD1 (5 bases). CDR3 length: 14 amino acids. Germline-derived CDR1 and CDR2 are MDHEN and SYDVKM. The ends were cut back, 3 bases at V and 8 bases at J, with 14 bases in the middle. In DNA form, the CDR3 reads TGTGCCAGCAGTTTGCAGGGTACGGTTGACATTCAGTACTTC. Amino acid sequence: CASSLQGTVDIQYF. The entire variable domain, with the rest obtained from reference TRBV28 and TRBJ2-4, is as follows: DVKVTQSSRYLVKRTGEKVFLECVQDMDHENMFWYRQDPGLGLRLIYFSYDVKMKEKGDIPEGYSVSREKKERFSLILESASTNQTSMYLCASSLQGTVDIQYFGAGTRLSVL.

This chain connects TRBV11-3 to TRBJ2-2; D unclear. Trimming took 8 bases from V and 2 from J, leaving 15 bases between them. The CDR3 runs 15 residues. Germline lookup yields CDR1 SGHNT and CDR2 YENEEA. This CDR3 reads CASVFYGENTGELFF. As DNA, the CDR3 is TGTGCCAGCGTTTTCTATGGAGAAAACACCGGGGAGCTGTTTTTT.

The rearrangement links TRBV5-4 to TRBJ2-3; TRBD2 matches 11 bases. Losses at the gene ends were 6 bases for V and 5 bases for J; bases not matched to a gene: 14. There are 17 residues in the CDR3. Germline assignment: CDR1 SGHNT and CDR2 YYREEE (reference sequence). The CDR3 loop reads CASTPGGSGGARDTQYF. The CDR3 DNA sequence: TGTGCCAGCACCCCTGGGGGTAGCGGGGGGGCCAGAGATACGCAGTATTTT.

The chain carries TRBV7-8 and TRBJ1-5; 9 positions match TRBD1. After removal of 5 bases from V and 4 bases from J, the junction contained 6 bases not matched to a gene. Germline CDR1 reads SGHVS; CDR2 reads FQNEAQ. The CDR3 spans 15 residues. CDR3 bases: TGTGCCAGCAGCCAGTCGACAGGGGGTAATCAGCCCCAGCATTTT. It specifies CASSQSTGGNQPQHF. Full variable domain (remainder filled in from reference TRBV7-8 and TRBJ1-5): GAGVSQSPRYKVAKRGQDVALRCDPISGHVSLFWYQQALGQGPEFLTYFQNEAQLDKSGLPSDRFFAERPEGSVSTLKIQRTQQEDSAVYLCASSQSTGGNQPQHFGDGTRLSIL.

J is TRBJ1-1 and V is TRBV3-1 (or the pseudogene TRBV3-2); D is possibly TRBD1 (5 bases). The length of the CDR3 is 14 residues. CDR1 is LGHDT and CDR2 is YNNKEL in the germline V gene (reference sequence). With 5 bases removed from V and 6 bases from J, the gap between germline ends came to 16 bases. This chain's CDR3 is CASSEKGRGAEAFF. CDR3 DNA sequence: TGTGCCAGCAGCGAGAAGGGGAGGGGCGCTGAAGCTTTCTTT.

The V call is TRBV6-6, the J call TRBJ2-3, with D hard to call. The germline V gene has CDR1 MNHNY and CDR2 SVGAGI (reference sequence). V lost 7 bases to trimming and J lost 2 bases, with 13 bases between them. The CDR3 length is 14 residues. The CDR3 region has the DNA TGTGCCAGCACTGACATTTCCCACACAGATACGCAGTATTTT. Amino acids: CASTDISHTDTQYF.